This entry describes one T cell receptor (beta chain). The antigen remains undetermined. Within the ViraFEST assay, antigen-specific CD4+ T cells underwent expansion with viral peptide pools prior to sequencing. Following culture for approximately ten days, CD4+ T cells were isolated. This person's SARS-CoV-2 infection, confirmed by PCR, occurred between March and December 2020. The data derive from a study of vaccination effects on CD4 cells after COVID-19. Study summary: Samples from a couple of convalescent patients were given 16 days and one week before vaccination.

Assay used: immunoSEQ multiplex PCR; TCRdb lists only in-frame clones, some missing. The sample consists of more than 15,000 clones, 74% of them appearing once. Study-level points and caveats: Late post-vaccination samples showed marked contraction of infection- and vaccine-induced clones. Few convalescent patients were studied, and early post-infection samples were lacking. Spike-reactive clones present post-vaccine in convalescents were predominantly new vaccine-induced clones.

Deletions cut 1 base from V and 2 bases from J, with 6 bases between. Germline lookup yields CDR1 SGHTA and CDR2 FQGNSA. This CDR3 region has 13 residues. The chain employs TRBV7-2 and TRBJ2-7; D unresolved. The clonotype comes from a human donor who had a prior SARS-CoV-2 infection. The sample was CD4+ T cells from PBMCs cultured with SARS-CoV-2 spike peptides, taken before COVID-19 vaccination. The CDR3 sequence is CASSLDPPYEQYF. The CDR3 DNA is TGTGCCAGCAGCTTAGACCCCCCCTACGAGCAGTACTTC.